In this sample, the clone carrying this TCR beta chain turned up a few times. This record comes from a study of blood T cell repertoires in COVID-19. In the study overall: From T cells, B-cell-depleted T cells, or PBMCs came the material, which was cDNA or gDNA.

Germline V gene data show CDR1 as SGHRS and CDR2 as YFSETQ. V was shortened by 4 bases and J by 2 bases, with 18 bases between the two germline ends. The CDR3 covers 16 residues. Repertoires were generated with immunoSEQ multiplex PCR, while TCRdb's copy carries only in-frame clones and drops some. The sample includes about 48,000 clones, 86% seen only once; the top ten take roughly 2.5%. It was during active infection that Seattle patients were enrolled and then longitudinally followed. Input material: peripheral blood. The chain has TRBV5-1 and TRBJ1-2; D might be TRBD1 (6 bases). The TCR sequence derives from a woman over 75 with COVID-19, enrolled during active disease. The CDR3 loop reads CASSAWTGQNNYGYTF. The CDR3 nucleotides are TGCGCCAGCAGCGCGTGGACGGGACAAAACAACTATGGCTACACCTTC. Together with reference TRBV5-1 and TRBJ1-2, the CDR3 gives the full variable domain: KAGVTQTPRYLIKTRGQQVTLSCSPISGHRSVSWYQQTPGQGLQFLFEYFSETQRNKGNFPGRFSGRQFSNSRSEMNVSTLELGDSALYLCASSAWTGQNNYGYTFGSGTRLTVV.